A selection of T cell receptor beta chains follows, all from one sample in a study of PD-L1 blockade in urothelial cancer. Measured with immunoSEQ multiplex PCR; TCRdb has only the in-frame clones, and not every one. Of approximately 34,000 clones listed, 75% to 85% are singletons. The input for sequencing was PBMCs, taken around atezolizumab (anti-PD-L1) treatment. These receptor sequences come from a man aged 60-69 years with urothelial cancer. The CDR3 runs from the conserved cysteine through the conserved F or W. The order of the fields is D gene, clone size, J gene, V gene, CDR3 length, CDR3 protein, CDR3 DNA. The D gene is left open where the match is weak. Only part of the rows carry a size: once, few, many, or a class if the clone is expanded.

-,-,TRBJ2-7,TRBV2,14,CASSGMGGILEQYF,TGTGCCAGCAGTGGGATGGGGGGTATCCTCGAGCAGTACTTC
-,-,TRBJ2-6,TRBV19,15,CASSIEQGRSNVLTF,TGTGCCAGTAGTATAGAACAGGGCCGGTCCAACGTCCTGACTTTC
TRBD1,-,TRBJ1-5,TRBV29-1,13,CSVETGAGQPQHF,TGCAGCGTGGAAACAGGGGCGGGACAGCCCCAGCATTTT
-,-,TRBJ1-5,TRBV6-1,15,CASSEGVYSNQPQHF,TGTGCCAGCAGTGAAGGAGTATATAGCAATCAGCCCCAGCATTTT
TRBD1,-,TRBJ1-5,TRBV19,17,CATRPGTGELGNQPQHF,TGTGCCACCCGTCCTGGGACAGGGGAATTAGGCAATCAGCCCCAGCATTTT
-,-,TRBJ1-2,TRBV2,10,CASSETAVNF,TGTGCCAGCAGTGAGACAGCCGTCAACTTC
-,-,TRBJ2-7,TRBV19,16,CASSVPGQKSSYEQYF,TGTGCCAGTAGTGTGCCCGGACAGAAGAGCTCCTACGAGCAGTACTTC
TRBD2,-,TRBJ2-3,TRBV6-5,14,CASRRGGATDTQYF,TGTGCCAGCAGACGCGGGGGGGCTACAGATACGCAGTATTTT
-,-,TRBJ2-3,TRBV7-6,14,CASSPSGHTDTQYF,TGTGCCAGCAGCCCTAGTGGTCACACAGATACGCAGTATTTT
TRBD1,-,TRBJ2-7,TRBV5-1,15,CASSLLFGTGAEQYF,TGCGCCAGCAGCTTGCTGTTCGGGACAGGGGCCGAGCAGTACTTC
TRBD2,few,TRBJ2-7,TRBV27,21,CASSFRKSPGLAGGATYEQYF,TGTGCCAGCAGTTTCCGGAAATCGCCGGGACTAGCGGGAGGTGCTACCTACGAGCAGTACTTC
TRBD2,-,TRBJ2-7,TRBV7-9,17,CASSSLVGGLAVYEQYF,TGTGCCAGCAGCTCATTAGTGGGGGGACTAGCCGTCTACGAGCAGTACTTC
-,-,TRBJ2-5,TRBV11-1,14,CASSPPGREETQYF,TGTGCCAGCAGCCCCCCCGGCAGGGAAGAGACCCAGTACTTC
TRBD2,-,TRBJ2-3,TRBV7-2,18,CASSLAEGLARRIDTQYF,TGTGCCAGCAGCTTAGCTGAAGGACTAGCTCGGAGAATAGATACGCAGTATTTT
TRBD2,-,TRBJ2-3,TRBV19,15,CASAGGPKNTDTQYF,TGTGCCAGCGCGGGGGGGCCGAAAAACACAGATACGCAGTATTTT
-,once,TRBJ1-2,TRBV5-1,17,CASSSPGQTQGTYGYTF,TGCGCCAGCAGCTCTCCCGGACAGACCCAAGGAACCTATGGCTACACCTTC
TRBD1,-,TRBJ2-2,TRBV15,18,CATSSPLTGAGSTGELFF,TGTGCCACCAGCAGCCCGTTGACAGGGGCGGGTAGCACCGGGGAGCTGTTTTTT
TRBD2,-,TRBJ2-2,TRBV2,14,CASRAGANTGELFF,TGTGCCAGCAGGGCGGGGGCGAACACCGGGGAGCTGTTTTTT
-,-,TRBJ2-5,TRBV5-1,14,CASSPGPVEVTQYF,TGCGCCAGCAGCCCAGGGCCGGTAGAGGTGACCCAGTACTTC
-,-,TRBJ2-1,TRBV13,12,CASSYTGNEQFF,TGTGCCAGCAGCTATACGGGGAATGAGCAGTTCTTC
-,few,TRBJ2-5,TRBV4-2,14,CASSQLQGVETQYF,TGTGCCAGCAGCCAACTACAAGGAGTGGAGACCCAGTACTTC
TRBD2,-,TRBJ2-5,TRBV4-1,15,CASSLGLAGGETQYF,TGCGCCAGCAGCCTAGGACTAGCGGGAGGCGAGACCCAGTACTTC
TRBD1,-,TRBJ1-1,TRBV18,15,CASSELMTGDTEAFF,TGTGCCAGCTCAGAACTCATGACAGGGGACACTGAAGCTTTCTTT
-,-,TRBJ1-2,TRBV5-6,13,CASSLRSNYGYTF,TGTGCCAGCAGCTTGAGGAGTAACTATGGCTACACCTTC
TRBD2,-,TRBJ2-5,TRBV2,16,CASSEGLAGGQETQYF,TGTGCCAGCAGTGAAGGCCTAGCGGGGGGCCAAGAGACCCAGTACTTC
-,few,TRBJ2-2,TRBV15,13,CATSRERVGELFF,TGTGCCACCAGCAGAGAACGGGTCGGGGAGCTGTTTTTT
TRBD2,-,TRBJ2-3,TRBV18,16,CASSPGSGSPTDTQYF,TGTGCCAGCTCACCTGGTAGCGGGAGCCCCACAGATACGCAGTATTTT
TRBD1,-,TRBJ2-4,TRBV7-2,17,CASSYLLRQGSQNIQYF,TGTGCCAGCAGCTACCTCCTCAGACAGGGTAGCCAAAACATTCAGTACTTC
TRBD1,-,TRBJ1-1,TRBV11-2,15,CASSAGQFGNTEAFF,TGTGCCAGCAGCGCGGGACAGTTCGGAAACACTGAAGCTTTCTTT
-,-,TRBJ1-1,TRBV19,15,CASSTGGGVNTEAFF,TGTGCCAGTAGTACCGGGGGAGGGGTGAACACTGAAGCTTTCTTT
TRBD1,-,TRBJ1-2,TRBV28,15,CASRAEGQGVSGYTF,TGTGCCAGTAGGGCGGAAGGACAGGGGGTGAGTGGCTACACCTTC
-,once,TRBJ1-2,TRBV20-1,11,CSGGGRNGYTF,TGCAGTGGGGGAGGGAGGAATGGCTACACCTTC
-,-,TRBJ2-5,TRBV4-1,14,CASRATGYLETQYF,TGCGCCAGCAGAGCCACAGGGTACCTAGAGACCCAGTACTTC
-,few,TRBJ1-2,TRBV30,11,CAWTGHYGYTF,TGTGCCTGGACAGGCCACTATGGCTACACCTTC
-,-,TRBJ2-7,TRBV6-5,16,CASSYRGRGRSYEQYF,TGTGCCAGCAGTTACCGAGGCAGGGGTCGCTCCTACGAGCAGTACTTC
TRBD1,-,TRBJ2-5,TRBV7-6,14,CASSLRQGKETQYF,TGTGCCAGCAGCTTGAGACAGGGGAAGGAGACCCAGTACTTC